Listed below are T cell receptor beta chains from one sample, sequenced in a study of blood T cell repertoires in COVID-19. Sequencing used immunoSEQ multiplex PCR; TCRdb keeps in-frame clones, though not all of them. The sample has roughly 15,000 clones; roughly 70% are singletons. Sequencing was done on a sample of peripheral blood. These receptors all stem from a man aged 55-75 years with acute or convalescent COVID-19. Both conserved end residues are part of each CDR3. The D gene is left open where the match is weak. Rows may omit the clone size; those that give it use once, few, many or a size class.

clone_size	d_call	v_call	j_call	cdr3_aa	cdr3_nt
NA	NA	TRBV13	TRBJ1-2	CASSLGGGSYGYTF	TGTGCCAGCAGCTTAGGCGGAGGGAGCTATGGCTACACCTTC
few	TRBD1	TRBV5-1	TRBJ2-7	CASSLTGQAYEQYF	TGCGCCAGCAGCTTGACGGGACAGGCCTACGAGCAGTACTTC
NA	NA	TRBV11-3	TRBJ2-2	CASSPGGWDSDTGELFF	TGTGCCAGCAGCCCTGGAGGGTGGGACAGCGACACCGGGGAGCTGTTTTTT
NA	TRBD2	TRBV7-9	TRBJ2-2	CASSVGTSVAGELFF	TGTGCCAGCAGCGTAGGGACTAGCGTGGCCGGGGAGCTGTTTTTT
NA	TRBD2	TRBV7-3	TRBJ2-2	CASSLLPSGGYTGELFF	TGTGCCAGCAGCTTACTGCCTAGCGGGGGGTACACCGGGGAGCTGTTTTTT
NA	TRBD2	TRBV30	TRBJ2-6	CAWSTAGGFFSGANVLTF	TGTGCCTGGAGCACAGCGGGGGGGTTTTTTTCTGGGGCCAACGTCCTGACTTTC
NA	NA	TRBV11-3	TRBJ2-5	CASSLEAEETQYF	TGTGCCAGCAGCTTAGAGGCGGAAGAGACCCAGTACTTC
NA	TRBD1	TRBV5-1	TRBJ1-3	CASSSAGGHSGNTIYF	TGCGCCAGCAGCTCGGCAGGGGGCCATTCTGGAAACACCATATATTTT
NA	TRBD1	TRBV6-5	TRBJ1-1	CASSHRTGLDTEAFF	TGTGCCAGCAGTCACCGGACAGGTTTGGACACTGAAGCTTTCTTT
medium-sized	NA	TRBV11-2	TRBJ2-7	CASSPQGGEQYF	TGTGCCAGCAGCCCACAGGGGGGGGAGCAGTACTTC
NA	NA	TRBV9	TRBJ2-7	CASSSGAGYEQYF	TGTGCCAGCAGTTCCGGGGCGGGGTACGAGCAGTACTTC
NA	NA	TRBV23-1	TRBJ2-7	CASSQFCLAKRDQANYEQYF	TGCGCCAGCAGTCAATTTTGCCTAGCGAAACGAGACCAGGCGAACTACGAGCAGTACTTC
NA	NA	TRBV10-3	TRBJ2-1	CAGTGVGLNEQFF	TGTGCCGGAACGGGGGTCGGACTGAATGAGCAGTTCTTC
NA	TRBD1	TRBV9	TRBJ1-3	CASSVGDRTSGNTIYF	TGTGCCAGCAGCGTAGGGGACAGGACCTCTGGAAACACCATATATTTT
NA	TRBD1	TRBV5-1	TRBJ1-1	CASSPGAGGLITEAFF	TGCGCCAGCAGCCCCGGGGCAGGGGGGTTGATTACTGAAGCTTTCTTT
NA	TRBD2	TRBV20-1	TRBJ2-7	CSASLAGGREQYF	TGCAGTGCTAGTCTAGCGGGGGGGCGTGAGCAGTACTTC
few	TRBD1	TRBV6-5	TRBJ1-4	CASSYDRANEKLFF	TGTGCCAGCAGTTATGACAGGGCCAATGAAAAACTGTTTTTT
NA	NA	TRBV27	TRBJ1-2	CASSLQGSQRFNYGYTF	TGTGCCAGCAGTTTACAGGGCAGCCAGAGATTCAACTATGGCTACACCTTC
NA	NA	TRBV11-1	TRBJ1-5	CASSFYRDAEGQPQHF	TGTGCCAGCAGCTTTTACCGGGACGCGGAGGGTCAGCCCCAGCATTTT
NA	TRBD2	TRBV2	TRBJ2-7	CASSPGRTPYEQYF	TGTGCCAGCAGTCCCGGGAGGACCCCCTACGAGCAGTACTTC
few	TRBD2	TRBV7-8	TRBJ2-3	CASSPYAPGLAGVSTDTQYF	TGTGCCAGCAGCCCATACGCCCCGGGACTAGCGGGGGTTAGCACAGATACGCAGTATTTT
NA	NA	TRBV6-2/TRBV6-3	TRBJ1-5	CASSYAEHQPQHF	TGTGCCAGCAGTTACGCAGAACATCAGCCCCAGCATTTT
medium-sized	TRBD1	TRBV5-5	TRBJ1-5	CASSLRQGAVQPQHF	TGTGCCAGCAGCTTGAGACAGGGGGCGGTTCAGCCCCAGCATTTT
NA	TRBD1	TRBV15	TRBJ1-5	CATSPQGNQPQHF	TGTGCCACCAGCCCACAGGGGAATCAGCCCCAGCATTTT
medium-sized	NA	TRBV11-2	TRBJ1-4	CASSLSPGTNEKLFF	TGTGCCAGCAGCTTATCCCCGGGGACTAATGAAAAACTGTTTTTT
medium-sized	TRBD2	TRBV5-6	TRBJ2-3	CASSLVGSGGDTQYF	TGTGCCAGCAGCTTGGTTGGTAGCGGGGGAGATACGCAGTATTTT
NA	NA	TRBV5-4	TRBJ1-5	CASSSGGGFNQPQHF	TGTGCCAGCAGCTCGGGTGGCGGGTTCAATCAGCCCCAGCATTTT
NA	NA	TRBV12-5	TRBJ2-1	CASGLEGATRSSYNEQFF	TGTGCTAGTGGTTTGGAAGGGGCGACGAGATCCTCCTACAATGAGCAGTTCTTC
NA	NA	TRBV5-1	TRBJ2-4	CASSAPVGREVENIQYF	TGCGCCAGCAGCGCCCCGGTCGGCAGGGAAGTGGAAAACATTCAGTACTTC
NA	NA	TRBV7-2	TRBJ1-1	CASSLQGSTEAFF	TGTGCCAGCAGCTTACAGGGTTCCACTGAAGCTTTCTTT
NA	NA	TRBV2	TRBJ2-5	CASSDSKETQYF	TGTGCCAGCAGCGACAGCAAAGAGACCCAGTACTTC
NA	NA	TRBV30	TRBJ1-2	CAWSYRAGLANYGYTF	TGTGCCTGGAGTTACAGGGCGGGCCTAGCTAACTATGGCTACACCTTC
once	NA	TRBV5-1	TRBJ1-6	CASSPDSSYNSPLHF	TGCGCCAGCAGCCCAGACAGCTCCTATAATTCACCCCTCCACTTT
NA	NA	TRBV27	TRBJ1-1	CASSPRISTEAFF	TGTGCCAGCAGCCCCAGGATTTCCACTGAAGCTTTCTTT
NA	NA	TRBV3-1/TRBV3-2	TRBJ1-6	CASSLITGYSPLHF	TGTGCCAGCAGCCTAATTACAGGGTATTCACCCCTCCACTTT
NA	NA	TRBV6-6	TRBJ2-7	CASSLPVSDEQYF	TGTGCCAGCAGTTTACCGGTTTCGGACGAGCAGTACTTC
NA	TRBD1	TRBV27	TRBJ1-2	CASSQRGQDPWGGYTF	TGTGCCAGCAGTCAACGAGGACAGGACCCCTGGGGAGGCTACACCTTC
NA	TRBD1	TRBV19	TRBJ1-1	CASSIAGQAPLNTEAFF	TGTGCCAGTAGTATAGCCGGACAGGCACCTTTGAACACTGAAGCTTTCTTT
NA	TRBD2	TRBV27	TRBJ2-1	CASSSGLAGDEQFF	TGTGCCAGCAGTTCAGGTCTAGCGGGAGATGAGCAGTTCTTC
NA	TRBD1	TRBV11-3	TRBJ2-2	CASSWTGGTGELFF	TGTGCCAGCAGTTGGACAGGCGGCACCGGGGAGCTGTTTTTT
NA	TRBD2	TRBV15	TRBJ2-1	CATSKMGRTSPIHEQFF	TGTGCCACCAGCAAGATGGGGAGGACTAGTCCAATACATGAGCAGTTCTTC
NA	TRBD1	TRBV3-1/TRBV3-2	TRBJ1-6	CASSQVLGQRNSPLHF	TGTGCCAGCAGCCAAGTTCTGGGACAGAGAAATTCACCCCTCCACTTT
NA	TRBD1	TRBV7-8	TRBJ1-5	CASSKKQGADNQPQHF	TGTGCCAGCAGCAAAAAACAGGGGGCGGACAATCAGCCCCAGCATTTT
NA	TRBD1	TRBV2	TRBJ2-1	CASTLDRGTYNEQFF	TGTGCCAGCACGCTTGACAGGGGCACCTACAATGAGCAGTTCTTC
NA	NA	TRBV6-5	TRBJ1-1	CAAGRLNTEAFF	TGTGCTGCAGGGAGGCTGAACACTGAAGCTTTCTTT
NA	NA	TRBV21-1	TRBJ2-1	CASSKARGVVNEQFF	TGTGCCAGCAGCAAAGCGCGGGGGGTTGTCAATGAGCAGTTCTTC
NA	NA	TRBV6-6	TRBJ1-2	CASSDPVGRPYGYTF	TGTGCCAGCAGTGACCCTGTGGGCAGACCCTATGGCTACACCTTC
once	TRBD1	TRBV6-5	TRBJ1-4	CASRQGAHEKLFF	TGTGCCAGCAGACAGGGGGCGCATGAAAAACTGTTTTTT
NA	TRBD2	TRBV3-1/TRBV3-2	TRBJ2-3	CASSLGLAGRSTDTQYF	TGTGCCAGCAGCCTAGGACTAGCGGGGCGGAGCACAGATACGCAGTATTTT
NA	TRBD2	TRBV6-4	TRBJ2-3	CASSDSSGGADTQYF	TGTGCCAGCAGTGACTCTAGCGGGGGGGCAGATACGCAGTATTTT
few	TRBD1	TRBV4-1	TRBJ2-7	CASSAEGGQGLEQYF	TGCGCCAGCAGCGCGGAGGGTGGACAGGGGCTCGAGCAGTACTTC
NA	TRBD2	TRBV7-9	TRBJ2-7	CASSLAGLAGRKYEQYF	TGTGCCAGCAGCTTAGCGGGACTAGCGGGAAGAAAGTACGAGCAGTACTTC
NA	TRBD2	TRBV10-3	TRBJ2-5	CAITPRAGLAGWETQYF	TGTGCCATCACCCCCCGGGCGGGACTAGCGGGTTGGGAGACCCAGTACTTC
once	TRBD1	TRBV5-1	TRBJ1-5	CASSLDTGANQPQHF	TGCGCCAGCAGCTTGGACACAGGGGCTAATCAGCCCCAGCATTTT
NA	NA	TRBV12-3/TRBV12-4	TRBJ1-1	CASSLFGQIEAFF	TGTGCCAGCAGTTTATTTGGTCAGATAGAAGCTTTCTTT
NA	NA	TRBV5-4	TRBJ2-7	CASSLGRNPYEQYF	TGTGCCAGCAGCTTGGGGCGGAACCCCTACGAGCAGTACTTC
NA	NA	TRBV30	TRBJ2-7	CAWSVGLAGYEQYF	TGTGCCTGGAGTGTCGGACTCGCCGGCTACGAGCAGTACTTC
medium-sized	NA	TRBV10-3	TRBJ1-1	CAINRGMNTEAFF	TGTGCCATCAATAGGGGAATGAACACTGAAGCTTTCTTT
NA	NA	TRBV9	TRBJ2-2	CASSVRGENTGELFF	TGTGCCAGCAGCGTGCGGGGCGAGAACACCGGGGAGCTGTTTTTT
large	TRBD1	TRBV2	TRBJ1-2	CASSDMTGGYGYTF	TGTGCCAGCAGTGACATGACAGGGGGCTATGGCTACACCTTC